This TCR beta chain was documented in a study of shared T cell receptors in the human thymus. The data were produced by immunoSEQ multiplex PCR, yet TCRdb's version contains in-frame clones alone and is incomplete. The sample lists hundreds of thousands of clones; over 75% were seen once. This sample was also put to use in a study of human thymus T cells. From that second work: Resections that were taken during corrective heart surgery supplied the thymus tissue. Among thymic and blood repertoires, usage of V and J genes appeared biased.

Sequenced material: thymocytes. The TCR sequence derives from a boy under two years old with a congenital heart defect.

In nucleotides, the CDR3 is TGCGCCAGCAGCCAAGATCTAGCGGGAGGGATATGGGAGACCCAGTACTTC. Its protein product is CASSQDLAGGIWETQYF. This chain links TRBV4-3 with TRBJ2-5; TRBD2 matches 12 bases. Germline V gene data show CDR1 as LGHNA and CDR2 as YSLEER. The trim removed 0 bases at V and 5 bases at J, leaving 7 bases unmatched. This CDR3 contains 17 residues.